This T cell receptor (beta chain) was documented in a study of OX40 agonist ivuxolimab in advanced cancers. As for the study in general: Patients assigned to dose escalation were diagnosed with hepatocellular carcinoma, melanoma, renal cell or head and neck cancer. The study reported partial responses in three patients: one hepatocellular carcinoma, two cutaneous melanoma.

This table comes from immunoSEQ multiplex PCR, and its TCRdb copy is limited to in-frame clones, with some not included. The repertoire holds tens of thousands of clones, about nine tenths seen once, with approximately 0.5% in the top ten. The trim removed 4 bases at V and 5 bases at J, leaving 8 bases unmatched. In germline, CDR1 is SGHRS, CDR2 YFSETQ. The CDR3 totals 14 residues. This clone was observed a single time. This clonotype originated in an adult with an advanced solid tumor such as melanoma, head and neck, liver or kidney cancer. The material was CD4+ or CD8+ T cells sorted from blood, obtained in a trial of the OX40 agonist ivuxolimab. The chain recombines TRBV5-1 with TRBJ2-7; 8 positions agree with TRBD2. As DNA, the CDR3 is TGCGCCAGCAGCCTGGACCTAGCGGGCCACGAGCAGTACTTC. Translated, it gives CASSLDLAGHEQYF.